This TCR beta chain was profiled in a study of T cell responses to AZD1222 COVID-19 vaccine. Across the study: The analysis combined second doses at about 4 or about 12 weeks.

V shed 5 bases and J 5 bases; nucleotides not matched to a gene: 9. The V gene's germline CDR1 is MNHEY and CDR2 SMNVEV (reference sequence). This CDR3 has 15 residues. Using immunoSEQ multiplex PCR, the repertoire was profiled, and TCRdb retains in-frame clones only, with some absent. The data contain roughly 180,000 clones, about 90% of them singletons. The sequence derives from an adult in good health. V gene TRBV27 combines with J gene TRBJ2-1; TRBD2 aligns across 7 bases. The sample here was peripheral blood, taken on day 0 of AZD1222 vaccination. CDR3 nucleotides: TGTGCCAGCAGTCATTTGGCTAGCGGCAACAATGAGCAGTTCTTC. Its translation is CASSHLASGNNEQFF.